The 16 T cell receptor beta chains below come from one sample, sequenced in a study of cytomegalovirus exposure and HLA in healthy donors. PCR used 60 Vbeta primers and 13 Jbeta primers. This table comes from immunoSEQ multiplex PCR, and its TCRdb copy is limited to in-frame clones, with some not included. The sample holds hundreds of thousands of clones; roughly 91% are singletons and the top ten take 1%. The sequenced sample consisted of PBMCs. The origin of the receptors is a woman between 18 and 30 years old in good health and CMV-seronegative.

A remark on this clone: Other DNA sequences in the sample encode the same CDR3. The CDR3 loop reads CASSYSLEQYF. The CDR3 nucleotides are TGTGCCAGCAGTTACTCGTTAGAGCAGTACTTC. The chain recombines TRBV6-5 with TRBJ2-7, with no clear D. This CDR3 has 11 amino acids. Germline V gene data show CDR1 as MNHEY and CDR2 as SVGAGI. Trimming shortened V by 0 bases and J by 7 bases, and 4 bases separated the two germline ends.

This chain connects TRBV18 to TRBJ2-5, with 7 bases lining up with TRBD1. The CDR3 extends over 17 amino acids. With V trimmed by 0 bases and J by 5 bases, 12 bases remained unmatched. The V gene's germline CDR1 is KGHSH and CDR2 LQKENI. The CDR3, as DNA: TGTGCCAGCTCACCACCCGTACTCCGGGACAGCAAGGAGACCCAGTACTTC. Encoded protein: CASSPPVLRDSKETQYF.

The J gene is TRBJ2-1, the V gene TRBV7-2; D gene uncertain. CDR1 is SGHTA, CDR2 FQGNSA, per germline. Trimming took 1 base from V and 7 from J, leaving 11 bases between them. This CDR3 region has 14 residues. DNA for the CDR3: TGTGCCAGCAGCTTAGGGGCTCCGCCGAATGAGCAGTTCTTC. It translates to CASSLGAPPNEQFF.

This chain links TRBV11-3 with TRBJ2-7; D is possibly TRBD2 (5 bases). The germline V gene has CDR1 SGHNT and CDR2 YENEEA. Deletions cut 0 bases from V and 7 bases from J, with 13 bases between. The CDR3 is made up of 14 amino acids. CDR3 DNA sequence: TGTGCCAGCAGCTTAGAGTCCCTAGCTGGTGAGCAGTACTTC. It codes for CASSLESLAGEQYF.

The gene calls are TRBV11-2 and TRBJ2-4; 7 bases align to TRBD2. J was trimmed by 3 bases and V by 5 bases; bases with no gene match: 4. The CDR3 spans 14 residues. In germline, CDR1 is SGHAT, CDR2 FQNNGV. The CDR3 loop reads CASSQRDLKNIQYF. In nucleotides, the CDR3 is TGTGCCAGCAGCCAGCGGGACCTCAAAAACATTCAGTACTTC.

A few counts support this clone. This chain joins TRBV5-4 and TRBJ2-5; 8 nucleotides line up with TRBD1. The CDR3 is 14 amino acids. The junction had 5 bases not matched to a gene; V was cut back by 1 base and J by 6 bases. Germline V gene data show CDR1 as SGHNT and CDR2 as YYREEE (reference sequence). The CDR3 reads CASSLKQGGKTQYF. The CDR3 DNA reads TGTGCCAGCAGCTTGAAACAGGGGGGAAAGACCCAGTACTTC.

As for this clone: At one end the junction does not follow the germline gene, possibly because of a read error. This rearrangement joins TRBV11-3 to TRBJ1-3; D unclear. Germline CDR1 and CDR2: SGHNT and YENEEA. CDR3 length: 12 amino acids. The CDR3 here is CASSTSRNTIYF. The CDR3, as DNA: TGTGCCAGCAGCACCTCTAGAAACACCATATATTTT.

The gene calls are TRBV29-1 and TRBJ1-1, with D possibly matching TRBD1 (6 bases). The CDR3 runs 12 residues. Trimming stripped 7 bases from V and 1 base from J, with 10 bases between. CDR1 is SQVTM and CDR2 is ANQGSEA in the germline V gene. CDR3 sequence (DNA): TGCAGCGCTGCAGGGGCGAACACTGAAGCTTTCTTT. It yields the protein CSAAGANTEAFF.

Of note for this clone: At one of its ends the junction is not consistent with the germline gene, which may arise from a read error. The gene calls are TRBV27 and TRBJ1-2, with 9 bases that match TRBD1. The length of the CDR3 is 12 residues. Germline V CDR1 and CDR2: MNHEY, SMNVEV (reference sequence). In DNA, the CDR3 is TGTGCCACCAGTAGACAGGGGGGACGCTACACCTTC. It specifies CATSRQGGRYTF.

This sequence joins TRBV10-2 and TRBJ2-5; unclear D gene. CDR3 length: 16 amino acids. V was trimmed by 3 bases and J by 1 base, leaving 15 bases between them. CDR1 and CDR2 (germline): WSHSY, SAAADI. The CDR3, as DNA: TGCGCCAGCAGTGATTTTCCCGGTCCTATCCAAGAGACCCAGTACTTC. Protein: CASSDFPGPIQETQYF.

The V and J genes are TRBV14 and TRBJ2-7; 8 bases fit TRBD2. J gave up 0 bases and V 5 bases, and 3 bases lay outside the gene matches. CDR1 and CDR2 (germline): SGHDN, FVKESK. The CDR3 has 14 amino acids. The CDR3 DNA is TGTGCCAGCAGCGTTAGCGGGAACTCCTACGAGCAGTACTTC. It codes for CASSVSGNSYEQYF.

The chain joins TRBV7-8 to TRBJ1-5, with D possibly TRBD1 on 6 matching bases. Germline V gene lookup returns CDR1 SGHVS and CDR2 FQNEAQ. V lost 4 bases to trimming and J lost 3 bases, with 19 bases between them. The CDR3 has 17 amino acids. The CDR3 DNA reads TGTGCCAGCAGCTGGCTTCAGGCAGGGGTCATCAATCAGCCCCAGCATTTT. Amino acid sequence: CASSWLQAGVINQPQHF.

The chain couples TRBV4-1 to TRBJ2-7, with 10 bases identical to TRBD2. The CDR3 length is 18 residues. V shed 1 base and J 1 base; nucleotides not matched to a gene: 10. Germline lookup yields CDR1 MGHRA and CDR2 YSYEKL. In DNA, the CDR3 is TGCGCCAGCAGCCAAGCCCCCCTAGCGGGAGATATGTCCTACGAGCAGTACTTC. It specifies CASSQAPLAGDMSYEQYF.

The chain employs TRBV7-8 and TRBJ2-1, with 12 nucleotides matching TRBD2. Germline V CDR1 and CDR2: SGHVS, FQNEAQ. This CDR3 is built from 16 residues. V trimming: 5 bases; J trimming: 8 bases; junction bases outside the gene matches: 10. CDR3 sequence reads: CASSKLAGGLPDEQFF. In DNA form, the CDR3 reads TGTGCCAGCAGCAAGCTAGCGGGAGGGTTGCCGGATGAGCAGTTCTTC.

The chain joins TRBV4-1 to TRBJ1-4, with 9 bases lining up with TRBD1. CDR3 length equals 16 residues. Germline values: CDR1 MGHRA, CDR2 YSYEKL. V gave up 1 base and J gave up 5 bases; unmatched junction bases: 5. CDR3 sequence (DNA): TGCGCCAGCAGCCAAGGCTGGGGACAGGGCAATGAAAAACTGTTTTTT. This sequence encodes CASSQGWGQGNEKLFF.

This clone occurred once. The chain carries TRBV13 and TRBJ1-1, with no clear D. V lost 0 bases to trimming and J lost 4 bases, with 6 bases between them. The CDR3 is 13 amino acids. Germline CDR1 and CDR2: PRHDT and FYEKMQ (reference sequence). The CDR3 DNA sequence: TGTGCCAGCAGCTTAGGTTCGCGCACTGAAGCTTTCTTT. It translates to CASSLGSRTEAFF.